This entry features one TCR beta chain sequence. This CDR3 contains 13 residues. In germline, CDR1 is DFQATT, CDR2 SNEGSKA (reference sequence). The V and J ends lost 1 base and 2 bases respectively, with 9 bases between them. Diabetic patients met standard criteria for type 1 or type 2 diabetes. Donors had no other autoimmune disease or infection in four weeks. The data derive from a study of type 1 and type 2 diabetes patients. Study overall: Participants included type 1 and type 2 diabetes patients plus nondiabetic controls. From PBMCs, CD4+ and CD8+ T cells were isolated by magnetic microbeads.

PCR was run on genomic DNA. A primer set of 30 forward and 13 reverse primers amplified the CDR3. From the multiplex PCR reads, TCRdb called clonotypes with MiXCR, one entry per CDR3 protein. The sample holds more than 250,000 distinct CDR3 sequences, around 47% seen once. The material sequenced was peripheral blood mononuclear cells (PBMCs). The sequence was collected from a man aged 18 to 30 with type 2 diabetes. The rearrangement uses TRBV20-1 and TRBJ2-7, with D possibly TRBD1 on 5 matching bases. The CDR3 loop reads CSARGAGPYEQYF. Written as DNA, the CDR3 is TGCAGTGCTAGAGGAGCAGGGCCCTACGAGCAGTACTTC.